Given below is one T cell receptor (beta chain) in context. This sample is part of a study of blood T cell repertoires in COVID-19. Overall study: Sites in the United States, Italy and Spain provided acute and convalescent COVID-19 samples. Sample material is recorded as cDNA or gDNA derived from T cells, B-cell-depleted T cells, or PBMCs.

Libraries were prepared by immunoSEQ multiplex PCR; TCRdb keeps only in-frame clonotypes and omits some of them. The sample has roughly 92,000 clones; around nine tenths are singletons. Unmatched junction bases numbered 8, after V lost 2 bases and J lost 9 bases. Germline CDR1 is SGDLS and CDR2 is YYNGEE. The CDR3 spans 14 residues. The TCR sequence derives from a man between 50 and 59 years old with acute or convalescent COVID-19. This chain joins TRBV9 and TRBJ1-5; 7 bases match TRBD1. Sequencing was done on a sample of peripheral blood. The CDR3 region is CASSVDRVGRPQHF. CDR3 nucleotides: TGTGCCAGCAGCGTCGACAGGGTGGGACGGCCCCAGCATTTT. The variable domain in full, with the rest retrieved from reference TRBV9 and TRBJ1-5, is DSGVTQTPKHLITATGQRVTLRCSPRSGDLSVYWYQQSLDQGLQFLIQYYNGEERAKGNILERFSAQQFPDLHSELNLSSLELGDSALYFCASSVDRVGRPQHFGDGTRLSIL.